These 12 T cell receptor beta chains were sequenced from one sample in a study of T-cell reconstitution after alpha-beta-depleted transplantation in children. TCRbeta library preparation incorporated unique molecular identifiers. TCRdb re-called the PCR reads through MiXCR, storing one row per CDR3 protein. The sample lists about 610,000 distinct CDR3 sequences; over 9.5% were seen once. The specimen comprised PBMCs from the stem cell graft donor, sampled from the stem cell graft. The receptors shown here come from a human donor who donated a stem cell graft to a child with acute myeloid leukemia.

This clonotype came up a few times. The V call is TRBV7-2, the J call TRBJ2-7; 12 bases agree with TRBD2. V dropped 0 bases and J dropped 7; count of bases not matched to a gene: 7. The CDR3 has 16 amino acids. Germline V gene data show CDR1 as SGHTA and CDR2 as FQGNSA. The CDR3 reads CASSLATSGRKWEQYF. DNA for the CDR3: TGTGCCAGCAGCTTAGCAACTAGCGGGAGGAAATGGGAGCAGTACTTC.

This clonotype was counted a few times. The chain has TRBV6-1 and TRBJ2-3; TRBD2 aligns across 7 bases. The V segment lost 8 bases and the J segment 4 bases; nucleotides outside the gene matches: 9. Germline V gene data show CDR1 as MNHNS and CDR2 as SASEGT. The CDR3 totals 14 residues. The CDR3 nucleotides read TGTGCCAGCTCTGGGGAGGGCCGGTCAGATACGCAGTATTTT. Its protein is CASSGEGRSDTQYF.

Points on this clonotype: One junction end disagrees with the germline gene, perhaps due to a read error. The CDR3 loop reads CATSRALPNQQFF. In DNA form, the CDR3 reads TGTGCCACCAGCAGAGCGCTCCCCAATCAGCAGTTCTTC. The chain couples TRBV15 to TRBJ2-1; the D is unclear. The germline V gene encodes CDR1 LNHNV and CDR2 YYDKDF (reference sequence). The CDR3 length is 13 residues.

This clonotype has more than one count but fewer than ten. The junction shows a germline mismatch at one end, possibly a read error. The rearrangement joins TRBV20-1 to TRBJ2-1; 10 positions agree with TRBD2. The CDR3 length is 14 residues. Looked up from germline, CDR1 is DFQATT and CDR2 is SNEGSKA (reference sequence). The chain's CDR3 is CSARDSGSLAGVVF. DNA of the CDR3: TGCAGTGCTAGAGATTCTGGTTCGCTAGCGGGAGTCGTTTTC.

This clonotype was picked up many times. V usage is TRBV5-1 and J usage is TRBJ2-7; D ambiguous. Germline CDR1 reads SGHRS; CDR2 reads YFSETQ. Trimming cost V 0 bases and J 4 bases, with 8 bases left between them. The CDR3 covers 13 residues. CDR3 residues: CASSLGEAYEQYF. CDR3 DNA sequence: TGCGCCAGCAGCTTGGGGGAAGCGTACGAGCAGTACTTC.

The chain links TRBV6-2 or TRBV6-3 to TRBJ2-3; 9 bases match TRBD2. This CDR3 comprises 16 residues. V lost 7 bases, J lost 2 bases, and 10 bases stayed unmatched. In germline, CDR1 is MNHEY, CDR2 SVGEGT. CDR3 DNA sequence: TGTGCCAGCACCGACGGGCTAGCGGGGAACACAGATACGCAGTATTTT. This translates into CASTDGLAGNTDTQYF.

This clonotype was counted many times. This rearrangement joins TRBV29-1 to TRBJ2-3; 7 bases match TRBD1. Germline loops: CDR1 SQVTM, CDR2 ANQGSEA. This CDR3 spans 13 amino acids. V trimming: 6 bases; J trimming: 2 bases; junction bases outside the gene matches: 5. The CDR3 region has the DNA TGCAGCGTCTCGACAGGGCTCACAGATACGCAGTATTTT. This encodes CSVSTGLTDTQYF.

V is TRBV19 and J is TRBJ1-5; 7 bases map to TRBD1. This CDR3 contains 17 residues. CDR1 is LNHDA and CDR2 is SQIVND in the germline V gene (reference sequence). The ends lost 5 bases at V and 5 bases at J; junction bases unmatched: 15. The CDR3 region is CASSLPPATGRDQPQHF. CDR3 coding DNA: TGTGCCAGTAGTCTCCCGCCGGCGACAGGGCGAGATCAGCCCCAGCATTTT.

This clonotype turned up a few times. The chain is built from TRBV7-9 and TRBJ1-2, with 8 bases aligning to TRBD1. Trimming at V came to 2 bases and at J to 3 bases, leaving 2 bases not matched to a gene. The CDR3 loop spans 14 amino acids. Germline V gene data show CDR1 as SEHNR and CDR2 as FQNEAQ (reference sequence). The chain's CDR3 is CASSLQGAYYGYTF. The CDR3, as DNA: TGTGCCAGCAGCTTACAGGGGGCTTACTATGGCTACACCTTC.

The chain combines TRBV4-2 with TRBJ2-1, with 13 nucleotides matching TRBD2. V shed 4 bases, J shed 6 bases, and the junction held 9 bases outside the gene matches. Germline assignment: CDR1 LGHNA and CDR2 YNFKEQ. The CDR3 is 17 residues long. Here the CDR3 reads CASSLRTSGSLGNEQFF. DNA for the CDR3: TGTGCCAGCAGCCTTAGGACTAGCGGGAGTCTAGGCAATGAGCAGTTCTTC.

This chain joins TRBV5-4 and TRBJ2-7; TRBD1 matches at 11 bases. The germline CDR1 and CDR2 sequences are SGHNT and YYREEE (reference sequence). The CDR3 runs to 14 residues. V gave up 4 bases and J gave up 7 bases; unmatched junction bases: 7. The CDR3 is CASSDGQGAVEQYF. The CDR3 DNA sequence: TGTGCCAGCAGCGATGGACAGGGGGCGGTTGAGCAGTACTTC.

This clonotype was detected a few times. The rearrangement uses TRBV6-1 and TRBJ2-2; no clear D gene. Per the germline V gene, CDR1 is MNHNS and CDR2 is SASEGT. Trimming left V 7 bases short and J 1 base short, with 10 bases between. The CDR3 sequence is 14 residues long. CDR3 bases: TGTGCCAGCACCAACCCGGGGAACACCGGGGAGCTGTTTTTT. Protein sequence: CASTNPGNTGELFF.